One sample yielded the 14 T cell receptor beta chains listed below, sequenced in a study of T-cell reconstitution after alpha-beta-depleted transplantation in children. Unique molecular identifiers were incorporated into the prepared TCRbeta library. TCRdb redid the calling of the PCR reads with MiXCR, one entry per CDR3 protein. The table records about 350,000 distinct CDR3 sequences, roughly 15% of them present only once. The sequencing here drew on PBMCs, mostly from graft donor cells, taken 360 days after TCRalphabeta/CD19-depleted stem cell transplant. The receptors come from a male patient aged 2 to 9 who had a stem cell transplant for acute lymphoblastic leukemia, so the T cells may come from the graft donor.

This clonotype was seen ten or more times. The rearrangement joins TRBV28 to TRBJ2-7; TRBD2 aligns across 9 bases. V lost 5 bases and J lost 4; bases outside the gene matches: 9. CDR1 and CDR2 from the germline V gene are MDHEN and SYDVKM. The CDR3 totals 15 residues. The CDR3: CASSSLAGTRYEQYF. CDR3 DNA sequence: TGTGCCAGCAGTAGTCTAGCGGGAACTCGTTACGAGCAGTACTTC.

The CDR3 coding sequence is TGTGCCAGCAGTTTAGGAGGGATAGGGGCAGATACGCAGTATTTT. Encoded protein: CASSLGGIGADTQYF. This chain links TRBV28 with TRBJ2-3; a possible D gene is TRBD2 (6 bases). Germline loops: CDR1 MDHEN, CDR2 SYDVKM. The CDR3 consists of 15 residues. V was cut by 2 bases and J by 4 bases, with 13 bases left in between. Variable domain in full (rest from reference TRBV28 and TRBJ2-3): DVKVTQSSRYLVKRTGEKVFLECVQDMDHENMFWYRQDPGLGLRLIYFSYDVKMKEKGDIPEGYSVSREKKERFSLILESASTNQTSMYLCASSLGGIGADTQYFGPGTRLTVL.

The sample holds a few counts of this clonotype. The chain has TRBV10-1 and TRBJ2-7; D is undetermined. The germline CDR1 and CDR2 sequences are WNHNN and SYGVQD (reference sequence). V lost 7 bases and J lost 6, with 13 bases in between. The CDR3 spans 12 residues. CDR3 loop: CASKDLPREQYF. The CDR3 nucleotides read TGCGCCAGCAAAGACCTCCCACGCGAGCAGTACTTC.

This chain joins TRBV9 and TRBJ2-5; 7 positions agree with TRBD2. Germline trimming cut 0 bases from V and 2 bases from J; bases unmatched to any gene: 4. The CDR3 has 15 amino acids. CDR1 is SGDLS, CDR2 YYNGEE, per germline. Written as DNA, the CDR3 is TGTGCCAGCAGCGTAGCCAGCGGGGAACAAGAGACCCAGTACTTC. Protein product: CASSVASGEQETQYF.

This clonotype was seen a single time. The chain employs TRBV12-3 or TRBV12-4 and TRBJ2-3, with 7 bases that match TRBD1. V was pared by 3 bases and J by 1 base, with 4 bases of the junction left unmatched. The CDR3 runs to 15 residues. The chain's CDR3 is CASSFFTGGTDTQYF. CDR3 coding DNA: TGTGCCAGCAGTTTCTTCACAGGGGGCACAGATACGCAGTATTTT.

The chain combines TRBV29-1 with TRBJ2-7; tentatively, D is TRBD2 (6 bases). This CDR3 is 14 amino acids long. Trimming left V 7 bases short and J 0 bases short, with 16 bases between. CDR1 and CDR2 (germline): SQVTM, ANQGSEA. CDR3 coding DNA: TGCAGCGCCAAAACCCTCGGGAGCTCCTACGAGCAGTACTTC. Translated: CSAKTLGSSYEQYF.

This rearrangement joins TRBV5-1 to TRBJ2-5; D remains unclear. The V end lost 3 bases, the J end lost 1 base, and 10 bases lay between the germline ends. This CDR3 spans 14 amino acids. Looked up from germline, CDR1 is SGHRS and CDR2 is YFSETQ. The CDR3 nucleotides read TGCGCCAGCAGCTACACCTCCGTCCAAGAGACCCAGTACTTC. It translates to CASSYTSVQETQYF.

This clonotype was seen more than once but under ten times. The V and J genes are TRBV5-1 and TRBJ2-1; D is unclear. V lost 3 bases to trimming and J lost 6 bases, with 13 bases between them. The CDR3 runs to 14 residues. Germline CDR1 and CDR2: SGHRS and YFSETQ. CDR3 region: CASSSLRIGNEQFF. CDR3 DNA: TGCGCCAGCAGCTCCCTTCGCATAGGCAATGAGCAGTTCTTC.

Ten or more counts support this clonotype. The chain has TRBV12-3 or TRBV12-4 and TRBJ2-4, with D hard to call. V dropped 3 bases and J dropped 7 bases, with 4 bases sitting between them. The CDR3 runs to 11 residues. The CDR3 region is CASSLGNIQYF. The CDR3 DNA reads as TGTGCCAGCAGTTTGGGGAACATTCAGTACTTC.

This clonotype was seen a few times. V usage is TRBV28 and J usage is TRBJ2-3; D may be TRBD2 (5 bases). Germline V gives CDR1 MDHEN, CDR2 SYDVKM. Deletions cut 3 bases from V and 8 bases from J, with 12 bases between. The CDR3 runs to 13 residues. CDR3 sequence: CASSLSGGRTQYF. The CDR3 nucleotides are TGTGCCAGCAGTTTGTCCGGAGGCCGTACGCAGTATTTT.

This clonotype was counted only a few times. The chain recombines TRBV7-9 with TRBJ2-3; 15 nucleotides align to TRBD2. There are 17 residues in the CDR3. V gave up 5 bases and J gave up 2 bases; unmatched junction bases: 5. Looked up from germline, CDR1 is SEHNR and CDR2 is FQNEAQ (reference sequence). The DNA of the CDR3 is TGTGCCAGCAGCGGACTAGCGGGAGGGCGATACACAGATACGCAGTATTTT. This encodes CASSGLAGGRYTDTQYF.

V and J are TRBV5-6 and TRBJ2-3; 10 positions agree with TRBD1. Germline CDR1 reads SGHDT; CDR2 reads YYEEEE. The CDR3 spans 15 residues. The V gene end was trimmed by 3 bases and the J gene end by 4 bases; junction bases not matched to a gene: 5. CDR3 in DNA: TGTGCCAGCAGCTCCTGGACAGGGGGGGCAGATACGCAGTATTTT. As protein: CASSSWTGGADTQYF.

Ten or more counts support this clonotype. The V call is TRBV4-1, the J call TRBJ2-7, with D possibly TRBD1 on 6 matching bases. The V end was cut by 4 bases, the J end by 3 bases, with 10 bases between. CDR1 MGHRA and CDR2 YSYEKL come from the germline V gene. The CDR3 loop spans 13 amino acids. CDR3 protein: CASSPLQGYEQYF. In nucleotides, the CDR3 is TGCGCCAGCAGCCCATTACAGGGCTACGAGCAGTACTTC.

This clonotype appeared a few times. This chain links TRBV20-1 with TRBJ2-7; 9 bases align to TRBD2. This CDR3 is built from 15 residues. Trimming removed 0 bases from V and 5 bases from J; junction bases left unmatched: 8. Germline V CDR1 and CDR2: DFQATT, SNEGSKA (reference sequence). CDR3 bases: TGCAGTGCTAGAGATGGGGCGGGAGGGCCCCACGAGCAGTACTTC. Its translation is CSARDGAGGPHEQYF.